These 14 T cell receptor beta chains came from one sample sequenced in a study of Ad26.COV2.S vaccination and SARS-CoV-2 variants. The protocol was immunoSEQ multiplex PCR, while the TCRdb copy is restricted to in-frame clones and leaves out a portion. The sample consists of hundreds of thousands of clones, approximately 88% of them appearing once. The treatment: about 20 received Ad26.COV2.S at low or high dose, single or two shots; 5 received placebo; per-sample allocation not given. The investigators took samples on day 63 after the first vaccine or placebo injection. The input for sequencing was peripheral blood, taken in a trial of Ad26.COV2.S vaccine versus placebo. These receptors all come from a person between 18 and 60 years old who received the Ad26.COV2.S COVID-19 vaccine or a placebo.

The chain combines TRBV19 with TRBJ1-1, with D possibly matching TRBD1 (6 bases). V was pared by 5 bases and J by 0 bases, with 16 bases between. CDR1 and CDR2 (germline): LNHDA, SQIVND (reference sequence). There are 16 residues in the CDR3. Here the CDR3 DNA reads TGTGCCAGTAGTTCCCTGACAGGCGGCATGAACACTGAAGCTTTCTTT. Encoded protein: CASSSLTGGMNTEAFF.

The chain has TRBV12-3 or TRBV12-4 and TRBJ1-1, with no clear D. The CDR3 totals 13 residues. Trimming pared 6 bases from V and 4 bases from J, leaving 12 bases between. The CDR3 loop reads CASRITEGTEAFF. The DNA of the CDR3 is TGTGCCAGCAGGATTACAGAGGGCACTGAAGCTTTCTTT.

V gene TRBV3-1 (or the pseudogene TRBV3-2) combines with J gene TRBJ2-7; 8 bases match TRBD1. CDR1 and CDR2 from the germline V gene are LGHDT and YNNKEL (reference sequence). V gave up 0 bases and J gave up 2 bases; unmatched junction bases: 3. This CDR3 contains 15 residues. The CDR3 region is CASSQEGQATYEQYF. The CDR3 nucleotides are TGTGCCAGCAGCCAAGAGGGACAGGCTACCTACGAGCAGTACTTC.

The rearrangement uses TRBV7-9 and TRBJ2-3; weak D call: TRBD1 (6 bases). The CDR3 loop spans 17 amino acids. Germline-derived CDR1 and CDR2 are SEHNR and FQNEAQ (reference sequence). V was pared by 5 bases and J by 5 bases, with 23 bases between. The CDR3 is CASSLIQGSDLIDTQYF. The CDR3 bases are TGTGCCAGCAGCCTCATACAGGGCTCCGATTTAATAGATACGCAGTATTTT. Combining the CDR3 with reference TRBV7-9 and TRBJ2-3 gives the whole variable domain DTGVSQNPRHKITKRGQNVTFRCDPISEHNRLYWYRQTLGQGPEFLTYFQNEAQLEKSRLLSDRFSAERPKGSFSTLEIQRTEQGDSAMYLCASSLIQGSDLIDTQYFGPGTRLTVL.

The rearrangement links TRBV5-1 to TRBJ2-3, with D unresolved. The CDR3 has 15 amino acids. V was shortened by 1 base and J by 1 base, with 10 bases between the two germline ends. The germline CDR1 and CDR2 sequences are SGHRS and YFSETQ. CDR3 DNA sequence: TGCGCCAGCAGCTTGTTTGGCTTGGGCACAGATACGCAGTATTTT. It encodes CASSLFGLGTDTQYF.

CDR3 DNA sequence: TGTGCCAGCAGTTACCGGGGGAGGGGTCGGCAGTACTTC. Amino acids: CASSYRGRGRQYF. J is TRBJ2-7 and V is TRBV6-5, with 7 positions matching TRBD2. V dropped 2 bases and J dropped 9; count of bases not matched to a gene: 7. Looked up from germline, CDR1 is MNHEY and CDR2 is SVGAGI. The CDR3 spans 13 residues.

The chain is built from TRBV7-2 and TRBJ1-6; perhaps TRBD1 as D (5 bases). This CDR3 is 13 amino acids long. The germline gives CDR1 SGHTA, CDR2 FQGNSA. V was trimmed by 4 bases and J by 9 bases, leaving 10 bases between them. CDR3 coding DNA: TGTGCCAGCAGCTCCGAGGGACTTTCACCCCTCCACTTT. This translates into CASSSEGLSPLHF.

This clone showed up just once. V gene TRBV18 combines with J gene TRBJ1-2, with TRBD1 matching 9 bases. Trimming removed 1 base from V and 7 bases from J; junction bases left unmatched: 10. Germline lookup yields CDR1 KGHSH and CDR2 LQKENI. This CDR3 comprises 16 residues. Written as DNA, the CDR3 is TGTGCCAGCTCACCACAACCCGGACAGGGGTTAGGTGGCTACACCTTC. This translates into CASSPQPGQGLGGYTF.

The chain uses TRBV6-5 and TRBJ2-5; weak D call: TRBD1 (6 bases). Germline values: CDR1 MNHEY, CDR2 SVGAGI. Between the trimmed V and J ends, which lost 5 bases and 4 bases, there was a span of 8 bases. The CDR3 consists of 12 residues. The CDR3 reads CASSQGIETQYF. The DNA of the CDR3 is TGTGCCAGCAGTCAGGGGATAGAGACCCAGTACTTC.

CDR3 sequence: CASSPPDAEQYF. The CDR3, as DNA: TGCGCCAGCAGCCCCCCAGACGCCGAGCAGTACTTC. This chain connects TRBV5-1 to TRBJ2-7; D remains ambiguous. Trimming left V 4 bases short and J 6 bases short, with 11 bases between. There are 12 residues in the CDR3. Germline V lookup: CDR1 SGHRS, CDR2 YFSETQ.

CDR3 nucleotides: TGTGCCAGCAGCGTAGCTACGCCCGACAATGAGCAGTTCTTC. Its protein product is CASSVATPDNEQFF. The gene calls are TRBV9 and TRBJ2-1; D unresolved. Germline CDR1 SGDLS, CDR2 YYNGEE. Trimming shortened V by 0 bases and J by 5 bases, and 9 bases separated the two germline ends. There are 14 residues in the CDR3.

Worth noting for this clone: Being one base from a much bigger clone, this may be a read error. Other DNA sequences in the sample encode the same CDR3. The CDR3 DNA sequence: TGTGCCAGCAGTTACGTGGAGAACACTGAAGCTTTCTTT. Protein sequence: CASSYVENTEAFF. The rearrangement links TRBV6-2 or TRBV6-3 to TRBJ1-1; D gene unclear. Trimming stripped 2 bases from V and 1 base from J, with 5 bases between. Germline values: CDR1 MNHEY, CDR2 SVGEGT. The CDR3 length is 13 residues.

CDR3 sequence (DNA): TGTGCCAGCAGCTTTGCGACCAGCTCCTACAATGAGCAGTTCTTC. This sequence encodes CASSFATSSYNEQFF. This chain uses TRBV5-6 with TRBJ2-1; D not certain. Trimming stripped 2 bases from V and 0 bases from J, with 9 bases between. The CDR3 has 15 amino acids. Germline CDR1 is SGHDT and CDR2 is YYEEEE.

The chain combines TRBV25-1 with TRBJ1-6, with D perhaps TRBD1 (5 bases). This CDR3 has 15 residues. The germline V gene encodes CDR1 MGHDK and CDR2 SYGVNS. Trimming cost V 7 bases and J 8 bases, with 18 bases left between them. The CDR3 loop is CASTPSRGTHSPLHF. The CDR3 bases are TGTGCCAGCACACCATCCCGAGGGACCCATTCACCCCTCCACTTT.